Below are 6 T cell receptor beta chains sequenced from a single sample in a study of Ad26.COV2.S vaccination and SARS-CoV-2 variants. Described treatment: around 19 received Ad26.COV2.S at low or high dose, single or two shots; about 5 received placebo; per-sample allocation not given. Sampling happened 63 days after the first vaccine or placebo injection. Using immunoSEQ multiplex PCR, the repertoire was profiled, and TCRdb retains in-frame clones only, with some absent. The sample consists of some 420,000 clones, roughly 88% of them appearing once. Sequences were derived from peripheral blood, sampled in a trial of Ad26.COV2.S vaccine versus placebo. The source is a person aged 18 to 65 who received the Ad26.COV2.S COVID-19 vaccine or a placebo.

The chain recombines TRBV5-1 with TRBJ1-1; no reliable D call. The V gene's germline CDR1 is SGHRS and CDR2 YFSETQ. The CDR3 has 15 residues. V shed 1 base and J shed 0 bases, with 10 bases lying between them. DNA of the CDR3: TGCGCCAGCAGCTTGTCCTTAAACATGAACACTGAAGCTTTCTTT. It translates to CASSLSLNMNTEAFF.

The count of this clone is one. The J gene is TRBJ2-1, the V gene TRBV7-9; D is unclear. V shed 6 bases and J shed 8 bases, with 8 bases lying between them. The V gene's germline CDR1 is SEHNR and CDR2 FQNEAQ (reference sequence). This CDR3 comprises 11 residues. The CDR3 region is CASRTGDEQFF. CDR3 sequence (DNA): TGTGCCAGCAGGACTGGGGATGAGCAGTTCTTC.

V gene TRBV19 combines with J gene TRBJ2-6; 10 bases align to TRBD1. The CDR3 loop spans 17 amino acids. The V segment lost 5 bases and the J segment 2 bases; nucleotides outside the gene matches: 6. Germline CDR1 and CDR2: LNHDA and SQIVND (reference sequence). The DNA for the CDR3 is TGTGCCAGTAGTCTCCAGACAGGGGGCGCTGGGGCCAACGTCCTGACTTTC. Amino acid sequence: CASSLQTGGAGANVLTF.

This chain links TRBV29-1 with TRBJ1-2; a possible D gene is TRBD1 (5 bases). Germline V gene sequence: CDR1 SQVTM, CDR2 ANQGSEA. CDR3 size: 12 residues. V lost 3 bases and J 4 bases, leaving 9 bases between the germline ends. The DNA of the CDR3 is TGCAGCGTTGACGGGCAGGGCTATGGCTACACCTTC. Its protein is CSVDGQGYGYTF.

The CDR3 DNA follows: TGTGCCAGTAGTGCCTCGGGACTAGCGGAAGGAGAGACCCAGTACTTC. As protein: CASSASGLAEGETQYF. The J gene is TRBJ2-5, the V gene TRBV19; 11 bases match TRBD2. The trim removed 5 bases at V and 4 bases at J, leaving 9 bases unmatched. This CDR3 is built from 16 residues. The germline CDR1 and CDR2 sequences are LNHDA and SQIVND (reference sequence).

This clone appeared once. CDR3 loop: CASSASAGESYEQYF. CDR3 DNA: TGTGCCAGCAGTGCCTCGGCAGGGGAAAGCTACGAGCAGTACTTC. The V and J genes are TRBV2 and TRBJ2-7, with D tentatively TRBD1 (6 bases). V lost 4 bases, J lost 3 bases, and 16 bases lay in between. CDR1 is SNHLY, CDR2 FYNNEI, per germline. The CDR3 length is 15 residues.